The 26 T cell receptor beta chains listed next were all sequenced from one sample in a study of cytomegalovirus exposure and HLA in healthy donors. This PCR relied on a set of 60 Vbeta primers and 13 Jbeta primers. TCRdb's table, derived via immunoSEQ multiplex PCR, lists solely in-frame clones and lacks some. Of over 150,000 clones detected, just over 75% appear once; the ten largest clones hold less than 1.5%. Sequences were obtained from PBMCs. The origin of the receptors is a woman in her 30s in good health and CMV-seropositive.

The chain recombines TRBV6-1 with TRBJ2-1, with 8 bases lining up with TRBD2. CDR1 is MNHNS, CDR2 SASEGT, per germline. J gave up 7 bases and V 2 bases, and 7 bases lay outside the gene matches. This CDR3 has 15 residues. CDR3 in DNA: TGTGCCAGCAGTGAAACGGGAGGGGTATGGAATGAGCAGTTCTTC. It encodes CASSETGGVWNEQFF.

CDR3 nucleotide sequence: TGTGCCAGCAGCCTATCGTTCCCGGACAGGGCCTCTGGAAACACCATATATTTT. Translated, it gives CASSLSFPDRASGNTIYF. The rearrangement joins TRBV7-2 to TRBJ1-3, with TRBD1 matching 8 bases. Germline CDR1 is SGHTA and CDR2 is FQGNSA. V was clipped by 5 bases and J by 0 bases; unmatched bases: 12. The CDR3 spans 18 residues.

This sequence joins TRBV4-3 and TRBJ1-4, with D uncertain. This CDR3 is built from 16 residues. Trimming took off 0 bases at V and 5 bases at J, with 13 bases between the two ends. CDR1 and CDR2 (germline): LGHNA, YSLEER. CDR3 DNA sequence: TGCGCCAGCAGCCAAGATCTCGAAGGAGCGAATGAAAAACTGTTTTTT. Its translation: CASSQDLEGANEKLFF.

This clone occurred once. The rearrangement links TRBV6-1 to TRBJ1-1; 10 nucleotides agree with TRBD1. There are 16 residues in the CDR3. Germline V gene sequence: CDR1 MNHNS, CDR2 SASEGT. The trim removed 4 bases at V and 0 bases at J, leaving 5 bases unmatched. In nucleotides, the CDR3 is TGTGCCAGCAGTGCCTGGACAGGGGGGGTGAACACTGAAGCTTTCTTT. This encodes CASSAWTGGVNTEAFF.

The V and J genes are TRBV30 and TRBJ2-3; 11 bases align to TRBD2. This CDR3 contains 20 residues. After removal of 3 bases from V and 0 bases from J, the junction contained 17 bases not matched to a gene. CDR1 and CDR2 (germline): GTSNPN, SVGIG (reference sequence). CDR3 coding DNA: TGTGCCTGGAGGAGGGACTCACTAGCGGGAGAATTCAAAAGCACAGATACGCAGTATTTT. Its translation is CAWRRDSLAGEFKSTDTQYF.

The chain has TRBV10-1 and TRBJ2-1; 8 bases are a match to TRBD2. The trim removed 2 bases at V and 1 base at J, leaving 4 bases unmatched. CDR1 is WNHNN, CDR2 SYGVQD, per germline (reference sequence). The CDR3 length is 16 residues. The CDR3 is CASSELSGSSYNEQFF. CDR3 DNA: TGCGCCAGCAGTGAGCTAAGCGGGAGTTCCTACAATGAGCAGTTCTTC.

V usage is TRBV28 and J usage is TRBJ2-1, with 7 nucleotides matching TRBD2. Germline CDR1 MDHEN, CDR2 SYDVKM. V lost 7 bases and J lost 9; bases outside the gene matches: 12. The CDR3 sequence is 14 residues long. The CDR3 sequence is CASTNPGGSSEQFF. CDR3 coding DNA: TGTGCCAGCACCAATCCTGGCGGGAGTTCTGAGCAGTTCTTC.

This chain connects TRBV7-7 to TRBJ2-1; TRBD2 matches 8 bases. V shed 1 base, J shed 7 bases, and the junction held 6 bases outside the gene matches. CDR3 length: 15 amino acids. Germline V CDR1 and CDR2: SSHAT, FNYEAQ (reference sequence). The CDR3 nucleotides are TGTGCCAGCAGCTTAGGGAGTAGCGGGGTGAATGAGCAGTTCTTC. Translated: CASSLGSSGVNEQFF.

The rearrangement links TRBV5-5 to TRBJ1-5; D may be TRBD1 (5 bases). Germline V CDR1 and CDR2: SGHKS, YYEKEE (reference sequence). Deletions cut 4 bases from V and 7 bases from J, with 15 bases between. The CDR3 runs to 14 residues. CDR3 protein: CASSTRTGDQPQHF. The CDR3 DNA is TGTGCCAGCAGCACCCGGACGGGGGACCAGCCCCAGCATTTT.

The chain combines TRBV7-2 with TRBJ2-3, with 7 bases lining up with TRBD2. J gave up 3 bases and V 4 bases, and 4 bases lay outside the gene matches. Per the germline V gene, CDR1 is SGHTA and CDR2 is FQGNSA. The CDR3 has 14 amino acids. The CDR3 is CASSSSGYTDTQYF. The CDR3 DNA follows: TGTGCCAGCAGCTCTAGCGGTTATACAGATACGCAGTATTTT.

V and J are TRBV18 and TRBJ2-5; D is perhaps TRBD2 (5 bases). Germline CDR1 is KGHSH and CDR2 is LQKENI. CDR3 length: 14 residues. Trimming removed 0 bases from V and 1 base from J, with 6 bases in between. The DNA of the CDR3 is TGTGCCAGCTCACCACCCGGGATCCAAGAGACCCAGTACTTC. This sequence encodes CASSPPGIQETQYF.

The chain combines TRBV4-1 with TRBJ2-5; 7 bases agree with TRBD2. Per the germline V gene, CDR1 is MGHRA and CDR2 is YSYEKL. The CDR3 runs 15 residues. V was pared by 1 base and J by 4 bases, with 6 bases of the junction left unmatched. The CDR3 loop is CASSQVWGRGETQYF. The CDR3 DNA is TGCGCCAGCAGCCAAGTATGGGGGAGGGGAGAGACCCAGTACTTC.

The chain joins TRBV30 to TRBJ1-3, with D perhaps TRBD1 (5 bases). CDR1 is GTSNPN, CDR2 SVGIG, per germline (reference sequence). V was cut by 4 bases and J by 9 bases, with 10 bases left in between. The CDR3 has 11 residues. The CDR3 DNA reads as TGTGCCTGGACAGGGAAACTCACCATATATTTT. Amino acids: CAWTGKLTIYF.

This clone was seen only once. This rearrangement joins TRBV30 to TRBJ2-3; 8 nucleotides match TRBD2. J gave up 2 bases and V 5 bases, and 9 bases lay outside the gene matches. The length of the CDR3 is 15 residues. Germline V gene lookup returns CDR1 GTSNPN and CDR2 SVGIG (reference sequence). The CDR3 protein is CAWGELAEYTDTQYF. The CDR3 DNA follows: TGTGCCTGGGGTGAACTAGCGGAGTACACAGATACGCAGTATTTT.

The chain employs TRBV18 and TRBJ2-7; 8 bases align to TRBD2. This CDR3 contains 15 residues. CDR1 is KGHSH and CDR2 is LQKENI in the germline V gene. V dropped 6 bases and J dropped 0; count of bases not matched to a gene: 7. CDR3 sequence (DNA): TGTGCCAGCTCCTCTAGCGGGTCACTCTCCTACGAGCAGTACTTC. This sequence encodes CASSSSGSLSYEQYF.

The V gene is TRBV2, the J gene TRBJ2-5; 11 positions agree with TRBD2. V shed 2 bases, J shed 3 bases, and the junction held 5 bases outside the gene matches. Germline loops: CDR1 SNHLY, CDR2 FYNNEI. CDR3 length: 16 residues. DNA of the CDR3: TGTGCCAGCAGTGAACATGGGACTAGCGGCAAAGAGACCCAGTACTTC. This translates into CASSEHGTSGKETQYF.

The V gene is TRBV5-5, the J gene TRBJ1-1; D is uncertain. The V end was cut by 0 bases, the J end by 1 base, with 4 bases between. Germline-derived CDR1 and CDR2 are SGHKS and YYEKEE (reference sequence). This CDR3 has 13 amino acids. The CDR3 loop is CASSLGGNTEAFF. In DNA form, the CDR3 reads TGTGCCAGCAGCTTGGGCGGGAACACTGAAGCTTTCTTT.

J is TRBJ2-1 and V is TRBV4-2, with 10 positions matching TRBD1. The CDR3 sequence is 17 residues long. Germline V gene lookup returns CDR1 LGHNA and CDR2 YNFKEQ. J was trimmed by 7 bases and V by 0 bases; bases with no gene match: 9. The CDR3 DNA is TGTGCCAGCAGCCAAGATTACCGACAGGGGGCGGGTAATGAGCAGTTCTTC. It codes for CASSQDYRQGAGNEQFF.

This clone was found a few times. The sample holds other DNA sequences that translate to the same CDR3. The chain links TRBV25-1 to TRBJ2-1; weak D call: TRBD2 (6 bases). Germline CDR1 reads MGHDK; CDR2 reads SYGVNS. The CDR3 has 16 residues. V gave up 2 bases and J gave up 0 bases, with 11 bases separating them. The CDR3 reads CASSEGGASSYNEQFF. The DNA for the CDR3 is TGTGCCAGCAGTGAAGGCGGGGCGAGCTCCTACAATGAGCAGTTCTTC.

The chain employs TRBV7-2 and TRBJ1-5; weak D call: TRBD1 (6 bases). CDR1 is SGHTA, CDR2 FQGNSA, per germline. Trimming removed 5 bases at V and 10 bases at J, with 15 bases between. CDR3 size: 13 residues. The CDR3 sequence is CASSLGHVGPQHF. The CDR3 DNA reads TGTGCCAGCAGCCTGGGACATGTCGGTCCCCAGCATTTT.

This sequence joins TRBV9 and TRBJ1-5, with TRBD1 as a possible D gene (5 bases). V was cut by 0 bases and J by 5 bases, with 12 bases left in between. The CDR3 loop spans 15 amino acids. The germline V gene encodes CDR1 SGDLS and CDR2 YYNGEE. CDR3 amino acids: CASSVGGEGHQPQHF. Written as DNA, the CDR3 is TGTGCCAGCAGCGTAGGGGGGGAAGGGCATCAGCCCCAGCATTTT.

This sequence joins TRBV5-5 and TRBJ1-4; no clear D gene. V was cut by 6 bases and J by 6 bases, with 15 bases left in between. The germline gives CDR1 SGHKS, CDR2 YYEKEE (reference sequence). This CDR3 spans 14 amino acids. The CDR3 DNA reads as TGTGCCAGCACCCCGGGTCCCCGGGATGAAAAACTGTTTTTT. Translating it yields CASTPGPRDEKLFF.

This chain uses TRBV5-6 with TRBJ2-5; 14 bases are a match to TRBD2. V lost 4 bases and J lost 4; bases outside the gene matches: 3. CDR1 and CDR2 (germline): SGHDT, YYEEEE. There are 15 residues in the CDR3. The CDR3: CASSTGLAGVETQYF. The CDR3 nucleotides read TGTGCCAGCAGCACGGGACTAGCGGGAGTAGAGACCCAGTACTTC.

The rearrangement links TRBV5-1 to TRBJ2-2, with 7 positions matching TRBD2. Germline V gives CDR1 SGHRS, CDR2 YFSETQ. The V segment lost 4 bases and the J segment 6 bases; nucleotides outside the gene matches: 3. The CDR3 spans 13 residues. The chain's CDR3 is CASSLGLAGELFF. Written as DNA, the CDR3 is TGCGCCAGCAGCCTCGGACTAGCCGGGGAGCTGTTTTTT.

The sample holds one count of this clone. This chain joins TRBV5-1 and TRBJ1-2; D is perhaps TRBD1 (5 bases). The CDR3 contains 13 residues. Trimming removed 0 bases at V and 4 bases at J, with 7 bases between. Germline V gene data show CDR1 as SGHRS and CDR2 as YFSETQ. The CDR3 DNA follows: TGCGCCAGCAGCTTGGAGACAGCCTATGGCTACACCTTC. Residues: CASSLETAYGYTF. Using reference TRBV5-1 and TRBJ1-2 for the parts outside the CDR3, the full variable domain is KAGVTQTPRYLIKTRGQQVTLSCSPISGHRSVSWYQQTPGQGLQFLFEYFSETQRNKGNFPGRFSGRQFSNSRSEMNVSTLELGDSALYLCASSLETAYGYTFGSGTRLTVV.

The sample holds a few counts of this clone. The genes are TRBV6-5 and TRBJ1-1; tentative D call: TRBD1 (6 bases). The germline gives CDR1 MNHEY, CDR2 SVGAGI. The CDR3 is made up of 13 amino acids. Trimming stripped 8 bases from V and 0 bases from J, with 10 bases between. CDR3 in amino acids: CASFRGVNTEAFF. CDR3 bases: TGTGCCAGCTTCAGGGGAGTGAACACTGAAGCTTTCTTT.